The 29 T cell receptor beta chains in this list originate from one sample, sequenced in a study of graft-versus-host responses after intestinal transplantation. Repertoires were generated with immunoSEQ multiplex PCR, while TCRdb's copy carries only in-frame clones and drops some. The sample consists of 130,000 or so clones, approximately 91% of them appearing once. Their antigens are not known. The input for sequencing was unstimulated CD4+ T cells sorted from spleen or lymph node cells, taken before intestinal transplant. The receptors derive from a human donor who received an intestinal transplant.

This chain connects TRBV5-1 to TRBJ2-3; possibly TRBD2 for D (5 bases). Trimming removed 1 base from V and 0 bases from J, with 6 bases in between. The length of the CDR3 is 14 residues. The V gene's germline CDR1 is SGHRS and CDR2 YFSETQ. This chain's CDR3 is CASSLSGSTDTQYF. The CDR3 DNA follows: TGCGCCAGCAGCTTGAGCGGAAGCACAGATACGCAGTATTTT.

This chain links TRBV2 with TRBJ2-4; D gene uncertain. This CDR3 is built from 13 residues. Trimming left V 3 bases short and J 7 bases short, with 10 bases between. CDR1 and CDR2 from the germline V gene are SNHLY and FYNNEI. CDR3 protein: CASSDLVGNIQYF. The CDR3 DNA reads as TGTGCCAGCAGTGATCTCGTTGGGAACATTCAGTACTTC.

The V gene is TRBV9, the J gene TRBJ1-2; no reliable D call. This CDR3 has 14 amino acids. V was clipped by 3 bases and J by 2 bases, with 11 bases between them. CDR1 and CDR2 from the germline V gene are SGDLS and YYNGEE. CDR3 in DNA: TGTGCCAGCAGCGAGGAGGTACACAACTATGGCTACACCTTC. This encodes CASSEEVHNYGYTF.

The CDR3 nucleotides are TGTGCCAGCAGTTACTCCGACCTCTACGAGCAGTACTTC. This encodes CASSYSDLYEQYF. V is TRBV6-6 and J is TRBJ2-7; D ambiguous. CDR1 is MNHNY and CDR2 is SVGAGI in the germline V gene (reference sequence). The CDR3 runs 13 residues. V lost 0 bases and J lost 3, with 6 bases in between.

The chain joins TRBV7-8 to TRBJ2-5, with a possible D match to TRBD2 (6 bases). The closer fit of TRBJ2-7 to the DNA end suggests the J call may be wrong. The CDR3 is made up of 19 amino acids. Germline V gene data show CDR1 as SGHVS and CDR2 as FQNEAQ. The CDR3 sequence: CASSQKLAKWGLSQYEQYF. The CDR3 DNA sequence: TGTGCCAGCAGCCAGAAGCTCGCCAAATGGGGACTTTCTCAATACGAGCAGTACTTC.

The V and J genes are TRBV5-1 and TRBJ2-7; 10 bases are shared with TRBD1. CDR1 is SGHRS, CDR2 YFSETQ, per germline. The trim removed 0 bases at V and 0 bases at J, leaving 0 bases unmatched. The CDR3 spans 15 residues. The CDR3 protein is CASSLGTGGSYEQYF. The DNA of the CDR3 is TGCGCCAGCAGCTTGGGGACAGGGGGCTCCTACGAGCAGTACTTC.

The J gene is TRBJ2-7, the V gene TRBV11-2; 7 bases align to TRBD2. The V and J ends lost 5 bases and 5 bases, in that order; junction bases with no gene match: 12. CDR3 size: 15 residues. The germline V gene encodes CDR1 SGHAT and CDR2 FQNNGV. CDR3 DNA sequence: TGTGCCAGCAGCCGACAAATAGACGGGGGGAACGAGCAGTACTTC. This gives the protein CASSRQIDGGNEQYF. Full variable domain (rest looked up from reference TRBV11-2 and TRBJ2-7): EAGVAQSPRYKIIEKRQSVAFWCNPISGHATLYWYQQILGQGPKLLIQFQNNGVVDDSQLPKDRFSAERLKGVDSTLKIQPAKLEDSAVYLCASSRQIDGGNEQYFGPGTRLTVT.

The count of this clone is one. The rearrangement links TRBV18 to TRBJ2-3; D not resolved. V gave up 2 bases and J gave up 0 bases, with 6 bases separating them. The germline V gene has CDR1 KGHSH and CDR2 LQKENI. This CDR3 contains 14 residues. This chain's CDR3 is CASSPYGSTDTQYF. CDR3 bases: TGTGCCAGCTCACCATACGGAAGCACAGATACGCAGTATTTT.

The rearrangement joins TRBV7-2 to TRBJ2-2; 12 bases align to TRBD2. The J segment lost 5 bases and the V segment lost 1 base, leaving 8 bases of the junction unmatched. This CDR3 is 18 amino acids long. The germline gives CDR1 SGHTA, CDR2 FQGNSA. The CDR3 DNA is TGTGCCAGCAGCTTAGTCGCTAGCGGGAGGGCCTTTACCGGGGAGCTGTTTTTT. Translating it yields CASSLVASGRAFTGELFF.

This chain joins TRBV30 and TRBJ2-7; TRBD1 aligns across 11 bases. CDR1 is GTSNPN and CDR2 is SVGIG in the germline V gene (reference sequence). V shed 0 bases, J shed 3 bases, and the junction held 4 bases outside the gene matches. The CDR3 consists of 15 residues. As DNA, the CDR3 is TGTGCCTGGAGTGTAGGTGGGACAGGGGGCTACGAGCAGTACTTC. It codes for CAWSVGGTGGYEQYF.

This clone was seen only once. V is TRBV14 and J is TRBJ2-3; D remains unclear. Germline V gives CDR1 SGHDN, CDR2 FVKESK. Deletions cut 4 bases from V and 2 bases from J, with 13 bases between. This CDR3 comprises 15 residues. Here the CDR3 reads CASSPLRQSTDTQYF. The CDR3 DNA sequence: TGTGCCAGCAGCCCCCTCAGGCAGTCCACAGATACGCAGTATTTT.

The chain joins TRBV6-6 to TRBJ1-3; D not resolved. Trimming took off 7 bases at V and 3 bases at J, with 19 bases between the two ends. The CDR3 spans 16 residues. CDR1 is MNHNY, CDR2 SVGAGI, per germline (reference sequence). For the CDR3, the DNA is TGTGCCAGCACCTCCCCCCGGGAGAGTTTTGGAAACACCATATATTTT. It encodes CASTSPRESFGNTIYF.

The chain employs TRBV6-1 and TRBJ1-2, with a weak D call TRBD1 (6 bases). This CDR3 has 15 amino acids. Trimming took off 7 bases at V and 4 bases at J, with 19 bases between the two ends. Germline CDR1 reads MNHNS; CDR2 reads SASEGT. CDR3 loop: CASTKVEGVSYGYTF. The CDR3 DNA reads TGTGCCAGCACGAAAGTGGAGGGGGTAAGCTATGGCTACACCTTC.

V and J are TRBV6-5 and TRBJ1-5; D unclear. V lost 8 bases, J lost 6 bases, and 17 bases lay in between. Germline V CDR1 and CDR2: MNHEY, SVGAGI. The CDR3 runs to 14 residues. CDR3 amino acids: CASRRTGMGQPQHF. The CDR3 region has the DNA TGTGCCAGCCGCAGGACGGGAATGGGTCAGCCCCAGCATTTT.

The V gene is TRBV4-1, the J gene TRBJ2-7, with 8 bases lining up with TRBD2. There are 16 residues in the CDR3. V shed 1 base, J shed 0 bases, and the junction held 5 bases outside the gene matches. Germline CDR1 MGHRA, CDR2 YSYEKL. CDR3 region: CASSQVAGGSSYEQYF. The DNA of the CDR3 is TGCGCCAGCAGCCAAGTGGCGGGGGGTAGCTCCTACGAGCAGTACTTC.

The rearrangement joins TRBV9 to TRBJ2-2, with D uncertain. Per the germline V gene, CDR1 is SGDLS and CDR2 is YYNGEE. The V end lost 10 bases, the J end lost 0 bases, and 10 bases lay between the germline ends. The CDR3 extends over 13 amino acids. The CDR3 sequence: CASGQPNTGELFF. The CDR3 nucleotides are TGTGCCTCCGGCCAGCCGAACACCGGGGAGCTGTTTTTT.

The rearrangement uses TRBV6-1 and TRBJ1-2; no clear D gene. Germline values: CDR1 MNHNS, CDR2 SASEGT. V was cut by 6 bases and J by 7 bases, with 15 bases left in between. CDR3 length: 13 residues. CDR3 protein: CASRPGSAGGYTF. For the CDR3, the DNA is TGTGCCAGCAGACCCGGGTCGGCCGGTGGCTACACCTTC.

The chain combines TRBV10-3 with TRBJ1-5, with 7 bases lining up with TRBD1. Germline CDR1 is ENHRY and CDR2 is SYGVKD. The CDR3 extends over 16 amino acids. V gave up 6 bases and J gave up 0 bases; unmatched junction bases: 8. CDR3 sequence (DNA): TGTGCCATCAGCGGGACAGCGCCGGATAGCAATCAGCCCCAGCATTTT. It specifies CAISGTAPDSNQPQHF.

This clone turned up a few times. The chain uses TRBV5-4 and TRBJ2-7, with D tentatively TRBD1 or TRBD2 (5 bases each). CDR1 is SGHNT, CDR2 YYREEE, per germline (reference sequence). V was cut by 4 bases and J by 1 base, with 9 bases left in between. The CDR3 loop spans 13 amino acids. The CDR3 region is CASSPGPSYEQYF. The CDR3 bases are TGTGCCAGCAGCCCGGGACCGTCCTACGAGCAGTACTTC.

The DNA of the CDR3 is TGTGCCAGCAGCCGAACCGGGACAGGGTCATACGAGCAGTACTTC. Residues: CASSRTGTGSYEQYF. V usage is TRBV14 and J usage is TRBJ2-7; 9 bases map to TRBD1. Germline CDR1 is SGHDN and CDR2 is FVKESK. J was trimmed by 4 bases and V by 4 bases; bases with no gene match: 8. The CDR3 has 15 residues.

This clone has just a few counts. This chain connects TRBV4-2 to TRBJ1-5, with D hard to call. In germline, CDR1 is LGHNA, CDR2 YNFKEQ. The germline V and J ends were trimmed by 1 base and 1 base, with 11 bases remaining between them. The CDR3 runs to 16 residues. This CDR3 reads CASSQVVLMSNQPQHF. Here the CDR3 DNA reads TGTGCCAGCAGCCAAGTCGTGCTGATGAGCAATCAGCCCCAGCATTTT.

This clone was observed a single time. CDR3 bases: TGTGCGGGGAGGTCCCAGGGTACCGGGGAGCTGTTTTTT. It specifies CAGRSQGTGELFF. The chain employs TRBV30 and TRBJ2-2; weak D call: TRBD2 (6 bases). This CDR3 has 13 amino acids. Germline values: CDR1 GTSNPN, CDR2 SVGIG (reference sequence).

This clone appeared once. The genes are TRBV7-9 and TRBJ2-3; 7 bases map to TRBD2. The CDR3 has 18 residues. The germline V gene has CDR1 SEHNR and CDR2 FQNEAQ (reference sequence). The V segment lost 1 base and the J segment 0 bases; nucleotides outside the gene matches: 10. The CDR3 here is CASSLGMASGTSTDTQYF. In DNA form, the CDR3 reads TGTGCCAGCAGCTTAGGGATGGCTAGCGGCACCAGCACAGATACGCAGTATTTT.

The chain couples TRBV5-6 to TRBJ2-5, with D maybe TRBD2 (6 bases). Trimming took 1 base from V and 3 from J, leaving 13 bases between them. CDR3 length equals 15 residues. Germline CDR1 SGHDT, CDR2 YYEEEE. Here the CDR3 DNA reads TGTGCCAGCAGCTTGATCCCCGGGACTGAAGAGACCCAGTACTTC. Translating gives CASSLIPGTEETQYF.

The CDR3 DNA follows: TGTGCCAGCAGCTTGGCCGTGGGATCTAGCACAGATACGCAGTATTTT. Translation: CASSLAVGSSTDTQYF. V and J are TRBV5-6 and TRBJ2-3; D is unresolved. Looked up from germline, CDR1 is SGHDT and CDR2 is YYEEEE. The CDR3 loop spans 16 amino acids. The V and J ends lost 0 bases and 0 bases respectively, with 11 bases between them.

As DNA, the CDR3 is TGTGCCAGCAGCTCGGACCCCCCGGGCACTGAAGCTTTCTTT. This codes for CASSSDPPGTEAFF. The chain combines TRBV7-2 with TRBJ1-1, with D unclear. Trimming took off 4 bases at V and 4 bases at J, with 13 bases between the two ends. The germline V gene encodes CDR1 SGHTA and CDR2 FQGNSA. The CDR3 runs 14 residues. The variable domain in full, completed from reference TRBV7-2 and TRBJ1-1, reads GAGVSQSPSNKVTEKGKDVELRCDPISGHTALYWYRQSLGQGLEFLIYFQGNSAPDKSGLPSDRFSAERTGGSVSTLTIQRTQQEDSAVYLCASSSDPPGTEAFFGQGTRLTVV.

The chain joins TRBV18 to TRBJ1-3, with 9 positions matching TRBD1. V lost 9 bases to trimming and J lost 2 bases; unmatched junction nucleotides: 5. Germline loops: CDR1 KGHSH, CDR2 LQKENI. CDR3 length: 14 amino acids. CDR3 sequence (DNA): TGTGCCAGTCCGGACAGGGGAACTGGAAACACCATATATTTT. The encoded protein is CASPDRGTGNTIYF. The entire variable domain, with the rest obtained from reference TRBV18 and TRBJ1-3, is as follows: NAGVMQNPRHLVRRRGQEARLRCSPMKGHSHVYWYRQLPEEGLKFMVYLQKENIIDESGMPKERFSAEFPKEGPSILRIQQVVRGDSAAYFCASPDRGTGNTIYFGEGSWLTVV.

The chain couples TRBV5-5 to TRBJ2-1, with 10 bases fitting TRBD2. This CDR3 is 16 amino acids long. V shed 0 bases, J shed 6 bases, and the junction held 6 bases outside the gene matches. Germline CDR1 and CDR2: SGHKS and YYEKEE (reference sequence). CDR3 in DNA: TGTGCCAGCAGCTTGGGGCCAGCGGGAGGGTCCAATGAGCAGTTCTTC. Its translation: CASSLGPAGGSNEQFF.

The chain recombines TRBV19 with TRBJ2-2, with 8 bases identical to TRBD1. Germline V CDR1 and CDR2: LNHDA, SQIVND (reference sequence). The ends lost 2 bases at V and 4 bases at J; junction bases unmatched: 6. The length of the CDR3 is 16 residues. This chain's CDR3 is CASSIRQGASTGELFF. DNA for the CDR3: TGTGCCAGTAGTATAAGGCAGGGGGCCTCCACCGGGGAGCTGTTTTTT.